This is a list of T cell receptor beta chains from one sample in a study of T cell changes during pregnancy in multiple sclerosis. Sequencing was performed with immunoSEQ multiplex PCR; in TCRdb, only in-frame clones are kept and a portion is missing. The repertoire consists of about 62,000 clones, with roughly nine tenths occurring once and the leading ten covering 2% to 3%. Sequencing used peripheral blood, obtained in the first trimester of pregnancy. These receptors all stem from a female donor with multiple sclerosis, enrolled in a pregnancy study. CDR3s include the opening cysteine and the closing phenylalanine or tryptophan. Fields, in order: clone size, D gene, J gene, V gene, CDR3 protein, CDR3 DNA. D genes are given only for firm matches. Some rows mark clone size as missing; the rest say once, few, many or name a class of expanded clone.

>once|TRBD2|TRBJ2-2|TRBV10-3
CAISESELAGGRNTGELFF
TGTGCCATCAGTGAGTCAGAACTAGCGGGGGGACGTAACACCGGGGAGCTGTTTTTT
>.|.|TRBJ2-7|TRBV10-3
CAISETAYEQYF
TGTGCCATCAGCGAGACAGCCTACGAGCAGTACTTC
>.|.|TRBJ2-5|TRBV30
CAWSGINLGETQYF
TGTGCCTGGAGTGGCATTAATCTAGGAGAGACCCAGTACTTC
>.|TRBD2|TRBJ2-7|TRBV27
CASSSFRLAGDEQYF
TGTGCCAGCAGTTCCTTTCGACTAGCCGGAGACGAGCAGTACTTC
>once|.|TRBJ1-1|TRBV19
CASSIDMRGERTEAFF
TGTGCCAGTAGTATAGATATGCGGGGCGAACGCACTGAAGCTTTCTTT
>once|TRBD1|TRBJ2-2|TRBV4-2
CASSQENTGTANTGELFF
TGTGCCAGCAGCCAAGAGAATACCGGGACAGCGAACACCGGGGAGCTGTTTTTT
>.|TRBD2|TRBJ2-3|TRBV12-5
CASRLAGASTDTQYF
TGTGCTAGTCGTCTAGCGGGAGCTAGCACAGATACGCAGTATTTT
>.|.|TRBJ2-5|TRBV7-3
CASSLARGETQYF
TGTGCCAGCAGCTTAGCGCGGGGAGAGACCCAGTACTTC
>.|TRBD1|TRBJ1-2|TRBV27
CASSGQGRAPYASYGYTF
TGTGCCAGCAGCGGACAGGGTCGAGCCCCGTATGCTTCCTATGGCTACACCTTC
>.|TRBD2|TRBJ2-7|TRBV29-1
CSVVLAGSSYEQYF
TGCAGCGTTGTTCTAGCGGGGAGCTCCTACGAGCAGTACTTC
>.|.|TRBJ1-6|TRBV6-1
CASSEVGGARFSSLHF
TGTGCCAGCAGTGAAGTTGGGGGCGCAAGGTTTAGTTCCCTCCACTTT
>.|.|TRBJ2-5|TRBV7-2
CASEGGGGKTQYF
TGTGCCAGCGAAGGGGGCGGCGGGAAGACCCAGTACTTC
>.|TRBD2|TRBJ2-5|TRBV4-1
CASSQASGTFEGETQYF
TGCGCCAGCAGCCAAGCGAGCGGGACGTTCGAGGGGGAGACCCAGTACTTC
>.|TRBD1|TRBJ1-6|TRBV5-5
CASSYGQGTSSPLHF
TGTGCCAGCAGCTACGGACAGGGAACTAGTTCACCCCTCCACTTT
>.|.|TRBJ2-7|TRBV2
CASVPGRTSYEQYF
TGTGCCAGCGTGCCGGGGAGGACCTCCTACGAGCAGTACTTC
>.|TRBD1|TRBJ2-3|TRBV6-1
CASRDRDRAYTQYF
TGTGCCAGCAGAGACCGGGACAGGGCTTATACGCAGTATTTT
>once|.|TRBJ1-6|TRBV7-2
CASSPFGDNSPLHF
TGTGCCAGCAGCCCTTTCGGGGATAATTCACCCCTCCACTTT
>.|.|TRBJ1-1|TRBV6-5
CASSYRGGGDTEAFF
TGTGCCAGCAGTTACAGGGGCGGTGGCGACACTGAAGCTTTCTTT
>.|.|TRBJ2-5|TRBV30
CAWSVTVGETQYF
TGTGCCTGGAGTGTGACGGTGGGCGAGACCCAGTACTTC
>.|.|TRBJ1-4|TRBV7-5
CVRSLLPGQHNEKLFF
TGTGTCAGAAGCCTGTTACCGGGACAGCATAATGAAAAACTGTTTTTT
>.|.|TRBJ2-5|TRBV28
CASSLRSQTGTQYF
TGTGCCAGCAGTTTAAGGTCTCAGACGGGGACCCAGTACTTC
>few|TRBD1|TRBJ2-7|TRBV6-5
CATLGQGHEQYF
TGTGCCACCTTGGGACAGGGCCACGAGCAGTACTTC
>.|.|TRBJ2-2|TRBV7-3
CASSLNPGVTGELFF
TGTGCCAGCAGCTTAAACCCGGGAGTTACCGGGGAGCTGTTTTTT
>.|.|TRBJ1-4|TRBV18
CASSLSTELATNEKLFF
TGTGCCAGCTCTTTAAGCACGGAGCTTGCAACTAATGAAAAACTGTTTTTT
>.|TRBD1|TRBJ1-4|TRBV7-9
CASSFNSRDRVEKLFF
TGTGCCAGCAGCTTCAATAGCCGGGACAGAGTTGAAAAACTGTTTTTT
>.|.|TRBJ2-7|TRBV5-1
CASSPITGTLVPYEQYF
TGCGCCAGCAGCCCGATAACCGGGACATTAGTTCCCTACGAGCAGTACTTC
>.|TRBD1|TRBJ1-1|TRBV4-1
CASSQSAQGATEAFF
TGCGCCAGCAGCCAAAGCGCACAGGGGGCCACTGAAGCTTTCTTT
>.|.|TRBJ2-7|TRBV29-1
CSARRTYEQYF
TGCAGCGCTCGGAGGACCTACGAGCAGTACTTC
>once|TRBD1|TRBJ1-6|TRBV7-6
CASSLAYAGGKHNSPLHF
TGTGCCAGCAGCTTAGCGTACGCAGGGGGTAAACATAATTCACCCCTCCACTTT
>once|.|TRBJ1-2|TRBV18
CASSPPGFNYGYTF
TGTGCCAGCTCACCACCCGGGTTTAACTATGGCTACACCTTC
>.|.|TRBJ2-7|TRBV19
CAVGLGGDEQYF
TGTGCCGTTGGACTAGGGGGGGACGAGCAGTACTTC
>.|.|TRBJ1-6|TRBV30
CAWGETGYSPLHF
TGTGCCTGGGGTGAAACAGGTTACTCACCCCTCCACTTT
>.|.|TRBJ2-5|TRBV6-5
CASSYQGREETQYF
TGTGCCAGCAGTTACCAAGGCAGGGAAGAGACCCAGTACTTC
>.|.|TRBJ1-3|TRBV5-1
CASSEQGIGNTIYF
TGCGCCAGCAGCGAACAGGGTATTGGAAACACCATATATTTT
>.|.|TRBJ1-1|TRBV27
CASSSSGGSKNTEAFF
TGTGCCAGCAGTTCCTCGGGGGGGTCGAAGAACACTGAAGCTTTCTTT
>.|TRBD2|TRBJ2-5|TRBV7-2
CASSLLAGTLQETQYF
TGTGCCAGCAGCTTACTAGCGGGGACCCTTCAAGAGACCCAGTACTTC
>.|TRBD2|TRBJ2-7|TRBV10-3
CAISATSGRAGEQYF
TGTGCCATCAGTGCAACTAGCGGGAGGGCCGGTGAGCAGTACTTC
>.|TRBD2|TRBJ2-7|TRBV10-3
CAISGSPTSGPLYEQYF
TGTGCCATCAGCGGAAGCCCGACTAGCGGGCCCCTCTACGAGCAGTACTTC
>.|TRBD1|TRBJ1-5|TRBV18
CASSPGTGVGNQPQHF
TGTGCCAGCTCGCCCGGGACAGGGGTGGGCAATCAGCCCCAGCATTTT
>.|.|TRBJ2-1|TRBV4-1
CASSQDVSSNYNEQFF
TGCGCCAGCAGCCAAGATGTTAGTAGCAACTACAATGAGCAGTTCTTC
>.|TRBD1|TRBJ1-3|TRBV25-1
CASSEGGQSSGNTIYF
TGTGCCAGCAGTGAGGGGGGACAGTCCTCTGGAAACACCATATATTTT
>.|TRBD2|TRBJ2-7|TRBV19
CASSMGIAGGSYEQYF
TGTGCCAGTAGTATGGGGATAGCGGGAGGTTCTTACGAGCAGTACTTC
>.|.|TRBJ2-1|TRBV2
CASSGGPSSYNEQFF
TGTGCCAGCAGCGGGGGGCCCAGCTCCTACAATGAGCAGTTCTTC
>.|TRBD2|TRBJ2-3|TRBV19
CASSIGGSGGYLGTDTQYF
TGTGCCAGTAGTATCGGGGGCAGCGGGGGGTATCTGGGCACAGATACGCAGTATTTT
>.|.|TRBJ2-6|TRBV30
CAGGGSRAGANVLTF
TGTGCCGGTGGGGGCAGTCGAGCTGGGGCCAACGTCCTGACTTTC
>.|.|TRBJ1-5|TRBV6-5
CASSIRSGQPQHF
TGTGCCAGCAGCATCCGGTCTGGTCAGCCCCAGCATTTT
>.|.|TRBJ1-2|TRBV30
CAWKPQKTNYGYTF
TGTGCCTGGAAACCTCAGAAGACTAACTATGGCTACACCTTC
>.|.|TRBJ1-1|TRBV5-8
CASSFHYRASLNTEAFF
TGTGCCAGCAGCTTTCACTACAGGGCATCGCTGAACACTGAAGCTTTCTTT
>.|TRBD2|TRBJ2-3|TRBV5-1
CASSPGTSGRESTQYF
TGCGCCAGCAGCCCCGGGACTAGCGGGAGAGAGAGTACGCAGTATTTT
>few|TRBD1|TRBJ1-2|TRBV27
CASSTRQGIYGYTF
TGTGCCAGCAGTACTCGACAGGGGATCTATGGCTACACCTTC
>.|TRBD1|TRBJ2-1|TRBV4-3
CASSPTGDNEQFF
TGCGCCAGCAGCCCGACAGGGGACAATGAGCAGTTCTTC
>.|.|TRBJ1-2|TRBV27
CASSFSGDWGGYTF
TGTGCCAGCAGTTTCTCAGGGGATTGGGGCGGCTACACCTTC
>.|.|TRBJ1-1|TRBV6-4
CASSYSGDGNTEAFF
TGTGCCAGCAGTTATAGCGGGGACGGGAACACTGAAGCTTTCTTT
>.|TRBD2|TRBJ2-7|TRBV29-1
CSVAASGSRPYEQYF
TGCAGCGTTGCGGCTAGCGGGAGTCGCCCCTACGAGCAGTACTTC
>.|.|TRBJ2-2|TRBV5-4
CASSFGTPNTGELFF
TGTGCCAGCAGCTTCGGGACTCCGAACACCGGGGAGCTGTTTTTT
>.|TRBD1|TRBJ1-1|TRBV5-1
CASRAGGSGTEAFF
TGCGCCAGCAGGGCAGGGGGCTCGGGCACTGAAGCTTTCTTT